This TCR beta chain originates from a study of immune evolution from preneoplasia to lung adenocarcinoma. H&E slides confirmed each diagnosis, reviewed by two pathologists independently. This CDR3 has 16 amino acids. CDR1 and CDR2 from the germline V gene are MDHEN and SYDVKM. The V segment lost 5 bases and the J segment 4 bases; nucleotides outside the gene matches: 11. Clones were sequenced by immunoSEQ multiplex PCR, and TCRdb holds only the in-frame ones, with some missing. Found here are some 21,000 clones, roughly 75% of them singletons; the top ten hold roughly 5.3%. Broader study findings: From normal lung to invasive adenocarcinoma, top clone frequencies appeared to decrease. Later-stage lesions appeared to have more T cells, more diversity, less clonality. Compared with EGFR-mutant or double wild-type lesions, KRAS-mutant nodules were more clonal.

Notes on this clone: Its antigen is still unknown.

This chain uses TRBV28 with TRBJ1-2; TRBD1 matches at 9 bases. Sequencing was carried out using FFPE invasive lung adenocarcinoma tissue. The TCR comes from a person aged 55 to 69 with lung adenocarcinoma. The CDR3 loop reads CASSPSSGQGIYGYTF. DNA of the CDR3: TGTGCCAGCAGTCCATCCTCGGGACAGGGTATCTATGGCTACACCTTC.